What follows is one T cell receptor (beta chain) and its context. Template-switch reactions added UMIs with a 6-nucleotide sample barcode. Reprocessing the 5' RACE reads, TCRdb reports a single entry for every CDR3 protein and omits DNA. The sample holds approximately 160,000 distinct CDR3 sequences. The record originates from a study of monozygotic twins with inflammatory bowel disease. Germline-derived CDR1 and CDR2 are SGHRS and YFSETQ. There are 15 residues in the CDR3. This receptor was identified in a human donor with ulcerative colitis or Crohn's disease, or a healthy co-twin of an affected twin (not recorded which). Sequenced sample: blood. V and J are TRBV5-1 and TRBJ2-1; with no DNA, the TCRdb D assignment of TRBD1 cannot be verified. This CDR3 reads CASSPTPFTYNEQFF. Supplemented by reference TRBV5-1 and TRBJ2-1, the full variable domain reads KAGVTQTPRYLIKTRGQQVTLSCSPISGHRSVSWYQQTPGQGLQFLFEYFSETQRNKGNFPGRFSGRQFSNSRSEMNVSTLELGDSALYLCASSPTPFTYNEQFFGPGTRLTVL.